The following is a T cell receptor beta chain sequence with its context. This receptor's antigen is unknown. Per-base qualities were not stored, and no clone one base away is much larger. The library was generated by the immunoSEQ multiplex PCR assay. In the authors' own workflow: A statistical classification framework was built to diagnose cytomegalovirus status from the catalog of TCR beta chain sequences. Held by TCRdb, this immuneACCESS table contains in-frame sequences only and omits some clones. Under half of the omission traces to an unresolved V gene where checked; the cause of the rest is unknown. The V and J calls and clone size are taken from that table; D and trimming were inferred from the DNA. For this sample there are around 300,000 clones; approximately 86% appear just once. Less than 1.2% of the sample comes from the top ten. This sample was taken from a study of cytomegalovirus exposure and HLA in healthy donors (TCRdb year 2017). Regarding the complete study: According to a later analysis, one platform produced both the 110 or so validation repertoires and the roughly 650 repertoires of the first cohort. The study aimed to test whether cataloging public T cell receptors could reveal signatures of past pathogen exposure. Along with the approximately 670-subject first cohort, a separate validation cohort of roughly 110 different subjects was used. To predict cytomegalovirus infection status, the study combined high-throughput TCR immunosequencing, statistical association of individual TCRs with disease status, and machine learning. Here is what the overall study found, with its caveats: Most TCR sequences were seen in very few donors, while some public TCRs were found in many individuals. In both the original and validation cohorts, the classifier was reported to diagnose cytomegalovirus status with high specificity and sensitivity. The study gave a list of more than 150 TCR beta chains associated with cytomegalovirus. A few of the identified cytomegalovirus-associated TCR beta chains were confirmed in vitro to be specific for cytomegalovirus antigens. The authors suggested that the approach could potentially be extended to other disease states and immunological phenotypes. In a later analysis, TCRs clustered in the first cohort were found to also tend to co-occur in the 110 or so validation repertoires, with 90% to 95% of cluster scores above 0. A later analysis lacked HLA typing for the validation cohort, so it scored co-occurrence in that cohort across all 110 or so repertoires.

Donors formed part of the validation cohort, which comprised 120 subjects and was distinct from the first cohort of several hundred subjects. The cysteine opens and the phenylalanine closes a CDR3 of 16 amino acids. Only the CDR3 region is kept as DNA, spanning 48 bases read in frame from base 1. CDR1 and CDR2 (WSHSY, SAAADI) derive from the germline V gene. V is cut back by 10 bases and J by 4 bases, with 18 bases in the junction unmatched. Sequencing was performed on PBMCs. This chain is built from TRBV10-2 and TRBJ1-2, and TRBD1 matches 7 of the central bases. The receptor's source is a young woman in good health and CMV-seronegative. The DNA sequence is as follows: TGCGCCACATCTCCTCAAAGGGACAGAGGGGTCTATGGCTACACCTTC. Its protein is CATSPQRDRGVYGYTF.